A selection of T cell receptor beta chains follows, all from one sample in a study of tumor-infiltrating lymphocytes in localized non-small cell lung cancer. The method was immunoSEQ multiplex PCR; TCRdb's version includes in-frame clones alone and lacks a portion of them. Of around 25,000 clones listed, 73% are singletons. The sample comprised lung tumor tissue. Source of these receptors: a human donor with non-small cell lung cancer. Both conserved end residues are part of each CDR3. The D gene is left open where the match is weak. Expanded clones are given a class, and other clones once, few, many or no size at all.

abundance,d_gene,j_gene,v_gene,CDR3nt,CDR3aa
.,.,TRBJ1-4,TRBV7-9,TGTGCCAGCAGCTTAGCGAAGTGGGCAGGGGATTCTAATGAAAAACTGTTTTTT,CASSLAKWAGDSNEKLFF
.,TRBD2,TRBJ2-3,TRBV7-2,TGTGCCAGCAGCCCAACCCCCGGGGGGACAGATACGCAGTATTTT,CASSPTPGGTDTQYF
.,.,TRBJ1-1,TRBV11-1,TGTGCCAGCAGCTTAGGGGGATCAACCACTGAAGCTTTCTTT,CASSLGGSTTEAFF
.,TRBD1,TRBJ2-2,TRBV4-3,TGCGCCAGCAGCCCAGGACAGGGGTACACCGGGGAGCTGTTTTTT,CASSPGQGYTGELFF
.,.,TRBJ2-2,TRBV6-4,TGTGCCAGCAGTGACGATGGGTTCGGGGAGCTGTTTTTT,CASSDDGFGELFF
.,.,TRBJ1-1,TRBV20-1,TGCAGTGCTAGAGCGTACACTGAAGCTTTCTTT,CSARAYTEAFF
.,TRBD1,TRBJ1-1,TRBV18,TGTGCCAGCTCACCACAGGGGGCCGGGAACACTGAAGCTTTCTTT,CASSPQGAGNTEAFF
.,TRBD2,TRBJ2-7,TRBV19,TGTGCCAGCTCGGGACTAGCCCCCAACGAGCAGTACTTC,CASSGLAPNEQYF
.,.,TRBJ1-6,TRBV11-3,TGTGCCAGCAGCTCGCAGGGCTCGGGGAGGACACCCCTCCACTTT,CASSSQGSGRTPLHF
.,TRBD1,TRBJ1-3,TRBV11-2,TGTGCCAGCAGCTTCCCACCGGGACAGACCTCTGGAAACACCATATATTTT,CASSFPPGQTSGNTIYF
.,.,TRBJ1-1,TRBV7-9,TGTGCCAGCAGCTTAGCGGAGGGAATGAACACTGAAGCTTTCTTT,CASSLAEGMNTEAFF
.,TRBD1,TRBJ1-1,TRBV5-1,TGCGCCAGCAGCCAGGGGGCAGGGACTGAAGCTTTCTTT,CASSQGAGTEAFF
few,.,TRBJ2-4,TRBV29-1,TGCAGCGTTGAAGACGGAAGTTCGGGGAACATTCAGTACTTC,CSVEDGSSGNIQYF
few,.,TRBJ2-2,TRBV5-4,TGTGCCAGCAGCGTGGGGAGCACCGGGGAGCTGTTTTTT,CASSVGSTGELFF
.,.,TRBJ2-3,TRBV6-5,TGTGCCAGCAGTTCCTTTGCAGCGTGGGATACGCAGTATTTT,CASSSFAAWDTQYF
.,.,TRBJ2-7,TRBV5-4,TGTGCCAGCAGCTTGCGGCAGGGGGGCCACGAGCAGTACTTC,CASSLRQGGHEQYF
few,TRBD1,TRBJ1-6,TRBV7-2,TGTGCCAGCAGCCCCGTGTTGGGACAGGGTAATTCACCCCTCCACTTT,CASSPVLGQGNSPLHF
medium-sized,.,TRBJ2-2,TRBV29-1,TGCAGCGTCGACCTCCAGGGGAACACCGGGGAGCTGTTTTTT,CSVDLQGNTGELFF
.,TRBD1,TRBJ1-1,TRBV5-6,TGTGCCAGCAGCGAAGCCGGGACAGGGAACACTGAAGCTTTCTTT,CASSEAGTGNTEAFF
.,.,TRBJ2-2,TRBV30,TGTGCCTGGATGCAGGGTGGCACCGGGGAGCTGTTTTTT,CAWMQGGTGELFF
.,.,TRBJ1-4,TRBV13,TGTGCCAGCAGCTTAAATTCTGGCCCCATGTTTTTT,CASSLNSGPMFF
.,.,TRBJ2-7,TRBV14,TGTGCCAGCAGCCAAGTCCAGGGAATAAATCTTGGGCAGTACTTC,CASSQVQGINLGQYF
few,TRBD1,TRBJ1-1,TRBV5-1,TGCGCCAGCAGCAAAGGACAGGGGCTGAACACTGAAGCTTTCTTT,CASSKGQGLNTEAFF
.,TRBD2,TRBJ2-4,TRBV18,TGTGCCAGCTCACCACCGTCTAGCGGGGGCCTAGCCAAAAACATTCAGTACTTC,CASSPPSSGGLAKNIQYF
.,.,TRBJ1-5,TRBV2,TGTGCCAGCAAGGGACCGGGCAATCAGCCCCAGCATTTT,CASKGPGNQPQHF
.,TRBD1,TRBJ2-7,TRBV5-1,TGCGCCAGCAGCCCGAACCCGGGACAGGCTATCGAGCAGTACTTC,CASSPNPGQAIEQYF
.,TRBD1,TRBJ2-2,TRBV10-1,TGCGCCAGCAGAGGACAGGGCCCCGGGGAGCTGTTTTTT,CASRGQGPGELFF
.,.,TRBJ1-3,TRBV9,TGTGCCAGCAGCGTCTTCGATGGACCCACCGACTCTGGAAACACCATATATTTT,CASSVFDGPTDSGNTIYF
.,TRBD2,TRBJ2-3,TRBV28,TGTGCCAGCAGTCCCCTCCTGCGGGGGGGTTCTTATACGCAGTATTTT,CASSPLLRGGSYTQYF
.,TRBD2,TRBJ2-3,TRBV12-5,TGTGCTAGTGGTTTGACAGGACTAGGGGCGCAGTATTTT,CASGLTGLGAQYF
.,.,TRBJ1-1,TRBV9,TGTGCCAGCAGCGTCCTTCTCCAGGGTCTCGGCACTGAAGCTTTCTTT,CASSVLLQGLGTEAFF
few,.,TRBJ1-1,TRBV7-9,TGTGCCAGCAGCTTAGTAGTTTACGGGGGATCGGGCACTGAAGCTTTCTTT,CASSLVVYGGSGTEAFF
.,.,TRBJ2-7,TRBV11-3,TGTGCCAGCAGCTTAGGCCCCGATGGAAAGCAGTACTTC,CASSLGPDGKQYF
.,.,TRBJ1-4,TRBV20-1,TGCAGTGCTAGGGGACTTGAAAAACTGTTTTTT,CSARGLEKLFF
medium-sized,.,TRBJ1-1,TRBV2,TGTGCCAGCAGCGAAGCGCGATTCGAAGCTTTCTTT,CASSEARFEAFF
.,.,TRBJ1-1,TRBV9,TGTGCCAGCAGCGTAGGTTTAGAGTTTTCTGGGGAAGCTTTCTTT,CASSVGLEFSGEAFF
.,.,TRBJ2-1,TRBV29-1,TGCAGCGTTGGGCCTCTTCTGGCGGGGAGCCCCACTTACAATGAGCAGTTCTTC,CSVGPLLAGSPTYNEQFF
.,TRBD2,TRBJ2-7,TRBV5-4,TGTGCCAGCAGCTTGAAAGCCACGGGGGGGACCTACGAGCAGTACTTC,CASSLKATGGTYEQYF
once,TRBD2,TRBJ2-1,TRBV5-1,TGCGCCAGCAGCTTGGCTGCGCGGGGGGGTTGGAATGAGCAGTTCTTC,CASSLAARGGWNEQFF
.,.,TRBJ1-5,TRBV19,TGTGCCAGTAGTATAGACGGCTGGGTCCAGCATTTT,CASSIDGWVQHF
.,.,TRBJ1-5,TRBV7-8,TGTGCCAGCAGCTATGCGGTTCGTGGACAGCCCCAGCATTTT,CASSYAVRGQPQHF
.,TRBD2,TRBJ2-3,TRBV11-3,TGTGCCAGCAGCCCCCTTGCGGGGGGCTCGGTAGATACGCAGTATTTT,CASSPLAGGSVDTQYF
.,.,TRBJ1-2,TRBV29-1,TGCAGCGTTGAAGAAGATGGCTACACCTTC,CSVEEDGYTF
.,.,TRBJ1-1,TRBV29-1,TGCAGCGTTGCTTCCGATTCGGGTGAAGCTTTCTTT,CSVASDSGEAFF
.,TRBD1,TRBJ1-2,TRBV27,TGTGCCAGCAGTACAGGGACAGCTAACTATGGCTACACCTTC,CASSTGTANYGYTF
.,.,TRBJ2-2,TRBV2,TGTGCCAGCAGAGGAAGAGAGCTGTTTTTT,CASRGRELFF
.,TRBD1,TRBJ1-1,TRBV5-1,TGCGCCAGCAGCGCCCAGACAGGGTCCACTGAAGCTTTCTTT,CASSAQTGSTEAFF
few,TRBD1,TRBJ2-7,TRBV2,TGTGCCAGCAGTGGACAGGGAAGAACCTACGAGCAGTACTTC,CASSGQGRTYEQYF
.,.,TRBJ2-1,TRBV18,TGTGCCAGCTCGCCTCGTCAATTAAAGACAGGCGATAGCTCCTACAATGAGCAGTTCTTC,CASSPRQLKTGDSSYNEQFF
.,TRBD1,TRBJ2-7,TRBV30,TGTGCCTGGACCGGGACAGGGGGGTTCGAGCAGTACTTC,CAWTGTGGFEQYF
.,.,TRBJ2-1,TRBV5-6,TGTGCCAGCAGACCGTCGGGCGGGGGCCACTCCTACAATGAGCAGTTCTTC,CASRPSGGGHSYNEQFF
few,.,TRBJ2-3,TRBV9,TGTGCCAGCAGCGACCGGGACCTCAGGGATACGCAGTATTTT,CASSDRDLRDTQYF
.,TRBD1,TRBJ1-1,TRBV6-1,TGTGCCAGCAGTGAACGACTGGGACAGCTCCCTTTCTTT,CASSERLGQLPFF
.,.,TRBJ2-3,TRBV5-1,TGCGCCAGCAGCCCCGGTCCAGGGGGCACAGATACGCAGTATTTT,CASSPGPGGTDTQYF
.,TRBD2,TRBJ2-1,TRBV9,TGTGCCAGCAGTCGGCGCGGGGTAGCGGGGGGGCGTGAGCAGTTCTTC,CASSRRGVAGGREQFF
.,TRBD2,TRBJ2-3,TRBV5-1,TGCGCCAGCAGCTTGGAAGCGGGGGGGCCCTCGGATACGCAGTATTTT,CASSLEAGGPSDTQYF
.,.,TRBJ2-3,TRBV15,TGTGCCACCAGCAGAGCTGGGGTCGGAGATACGCAGTATTTT,CATSRAGVGDTQYF